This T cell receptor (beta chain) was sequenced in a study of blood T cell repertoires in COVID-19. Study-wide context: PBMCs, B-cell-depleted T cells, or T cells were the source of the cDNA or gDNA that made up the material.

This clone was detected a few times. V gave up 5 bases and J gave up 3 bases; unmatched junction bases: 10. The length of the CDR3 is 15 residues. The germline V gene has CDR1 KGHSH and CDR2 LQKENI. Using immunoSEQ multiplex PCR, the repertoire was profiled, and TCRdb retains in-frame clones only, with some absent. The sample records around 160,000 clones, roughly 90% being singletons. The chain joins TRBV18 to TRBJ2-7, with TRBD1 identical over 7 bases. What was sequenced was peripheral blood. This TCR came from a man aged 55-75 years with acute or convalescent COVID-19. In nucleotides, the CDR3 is TGTGCCAGCTCATTCCAGGGGGAAAGACGCTACGAGCAGTACTTC. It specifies CASSFQGERRYEQYF.